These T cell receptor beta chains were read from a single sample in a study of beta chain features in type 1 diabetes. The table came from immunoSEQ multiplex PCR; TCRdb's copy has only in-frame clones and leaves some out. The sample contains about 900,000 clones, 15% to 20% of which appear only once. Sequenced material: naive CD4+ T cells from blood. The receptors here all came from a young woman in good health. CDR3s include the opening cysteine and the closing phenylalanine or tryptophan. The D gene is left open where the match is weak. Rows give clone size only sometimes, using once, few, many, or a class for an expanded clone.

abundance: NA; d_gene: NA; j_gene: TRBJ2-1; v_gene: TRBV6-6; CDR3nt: TGTGCCAGCAGTTTGGGGGCCCATAATGAGCAGTTCTTC; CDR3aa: CASSLGAHNEQFF
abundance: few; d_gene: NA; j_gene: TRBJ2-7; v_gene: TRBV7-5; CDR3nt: TGTGCCAGAAACACGGGCCCTAGCTCCTACGAGCAGTACTTC; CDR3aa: CARNTGPSSYEQYF
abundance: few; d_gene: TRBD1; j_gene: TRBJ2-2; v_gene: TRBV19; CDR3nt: TGTGCCAGTAGTCGACAGGGAGGGGAGCTGTTTTTT; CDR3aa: CASSRQGGELFF
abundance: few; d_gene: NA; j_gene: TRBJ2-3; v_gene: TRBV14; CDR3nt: TGTGCCAGCAGCCAACCGTTCGGTGGGAAAAGCACAGATACGCAGTATTTT; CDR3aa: CASSQPFGGKSTDTQYF
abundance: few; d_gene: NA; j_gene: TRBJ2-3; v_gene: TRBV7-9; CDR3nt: TGTGCCAGGGGAGGCGATACAGATACGCAGTATTTT; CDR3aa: CARGGDTDTQYF
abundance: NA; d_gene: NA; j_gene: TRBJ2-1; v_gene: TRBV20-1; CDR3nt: TGCAGTGCTAGGGGGACCCTGGGGCGATTCTTC; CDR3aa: CSARGTLGRFF
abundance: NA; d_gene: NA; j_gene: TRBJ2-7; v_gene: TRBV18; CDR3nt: TGTGCCAGCTCACCACTTGAGACACCGTCCTACGAGCAGTACTTC; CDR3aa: CASSPLETPSYEQYF
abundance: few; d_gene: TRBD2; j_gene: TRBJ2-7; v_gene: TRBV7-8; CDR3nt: TGTGCCAGCAGCTTAGGGCGGGAGTACTACGAGCAGTACTTC; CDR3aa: CASSLGREYYEQYF
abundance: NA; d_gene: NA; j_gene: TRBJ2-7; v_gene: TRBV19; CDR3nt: TGTGCCAGTAGTGACCTGGGCAGATCGAGCACCTACGAGCAGTACTTC; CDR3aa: CASSDLGRSSTYEQYF
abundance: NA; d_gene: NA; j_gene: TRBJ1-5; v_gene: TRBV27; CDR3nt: TGTGCCAGCAGTCCCCAGGGTTCGACTCAGCCCCAGCATTTT; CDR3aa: CASSPQGSTQPQHF
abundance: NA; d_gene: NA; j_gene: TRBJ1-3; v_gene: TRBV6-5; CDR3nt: TGTGCCAGCAGACGTTTTACAGTACCTGGAAACACCATATATTTT; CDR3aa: CASRRFTVPGNTIYF
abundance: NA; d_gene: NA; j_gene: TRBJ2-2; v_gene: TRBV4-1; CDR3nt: TGCGCCAGCAGCCCGGAGAGTGGGAAAAATCCCGGGGAGCTGTTTTTT; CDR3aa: CASSPESGKNPGELFF
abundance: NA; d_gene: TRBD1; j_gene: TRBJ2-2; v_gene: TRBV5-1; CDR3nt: TGCGCCAGCAGCTATCGGACAGGGACGAACACCGGGGAGCTGTTTTTT; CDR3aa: CASSYRTGTNTGELFF
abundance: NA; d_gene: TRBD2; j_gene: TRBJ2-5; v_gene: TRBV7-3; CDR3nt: TGTGCCAGCAGCTTCGAGACTAGCGGAGAGACCCAGTACTTC; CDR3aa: CASSFETSGETQYF
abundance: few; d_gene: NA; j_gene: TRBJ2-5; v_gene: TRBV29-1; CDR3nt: TGCAGCGTTCTGGGGTACCAAGAGACCCAGTACTTC; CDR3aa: CSVLGYQETQYF
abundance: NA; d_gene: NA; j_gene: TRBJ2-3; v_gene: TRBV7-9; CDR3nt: TGTGCCAGCAGCTTCGACAGTGTCGGCACAGATACGCAGTATTTT; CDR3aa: CASSFDSVGTDTQYF
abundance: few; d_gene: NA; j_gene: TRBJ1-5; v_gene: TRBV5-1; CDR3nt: TGCGCCATGAGGAGGGTAAATCAGCCCCAGCATTTT; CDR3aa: CAMRRVNQPQHF
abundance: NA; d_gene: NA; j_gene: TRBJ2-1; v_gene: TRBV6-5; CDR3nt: TGTGCCAGCAGTTACCGGGACTCATCCTACAATGAGCAGTTCTTC; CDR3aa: CASSYRDSSYNEQFF
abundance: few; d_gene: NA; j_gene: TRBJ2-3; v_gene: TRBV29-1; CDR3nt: TGCAGCGTTGGGGGGCCGATCACAGATACGCAGTATTTT; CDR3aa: CSVGGPITDTQYF
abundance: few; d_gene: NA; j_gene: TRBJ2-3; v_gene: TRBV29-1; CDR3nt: TGCAGCGTTGACCGGGGTTCAGATACGCAGTATTTT; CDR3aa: CSVDRGSDTQYF
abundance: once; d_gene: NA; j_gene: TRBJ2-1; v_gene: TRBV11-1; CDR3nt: TGTGCCAGCAGCTTCCGGGCGTCAGAGCAGTTCTTC; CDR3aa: CASSFRASEQFF
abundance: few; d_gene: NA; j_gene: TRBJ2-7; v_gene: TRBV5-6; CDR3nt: TGTGCCAGCAGCCCCGGAGGGACGGCTTACTACGAGCAGTACTTC; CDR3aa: CASSPGGTAYYEQYF
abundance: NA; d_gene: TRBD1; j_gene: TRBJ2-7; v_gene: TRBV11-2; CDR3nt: TGTGCCAGCAGTTATGGTCCGGACAGGGGAGGCGAGCAGTACTTC; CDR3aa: CASSYGPDRGGEQYF
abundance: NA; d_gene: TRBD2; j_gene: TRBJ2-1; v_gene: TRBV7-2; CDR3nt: TGTGCCAGCAGCTTAAATGGCGGGAGCTCCTACAATGAGCAGTTCTTC; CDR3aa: CASSLNGGSSYNEQFF
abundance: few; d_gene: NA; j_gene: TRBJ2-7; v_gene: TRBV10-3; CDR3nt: TGTGCCATCAGCCTCACCGGGGGCTACGAGCAGTACTTC; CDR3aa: CAISLTGGYEQYF
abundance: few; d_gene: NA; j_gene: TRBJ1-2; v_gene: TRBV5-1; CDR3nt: TGCGCCAGCAGCTCTCGGCCAGACTATGGCTACACCTTC; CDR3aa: CASSSRPDYGYTF
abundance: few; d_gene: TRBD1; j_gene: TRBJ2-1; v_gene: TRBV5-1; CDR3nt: TGCGCCAGCAGCTTGAGGGGGACAGGGAGCCCGGATGAGCAGTTCTTC; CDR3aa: CASSLRGTGSPDEQFF
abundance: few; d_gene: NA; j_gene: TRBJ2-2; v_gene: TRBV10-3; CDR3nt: TGTGCCATCAGCAAACAGGACGGGCAGAACACCGGGGAGCTGTTTTTT; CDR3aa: CAISKQDGQNTGELFF
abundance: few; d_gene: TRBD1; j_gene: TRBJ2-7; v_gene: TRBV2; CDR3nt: TGTGCCAGCAGGGCCGGGACAGGGTCCTACGAGCAGTACTTC; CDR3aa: CASRAGTGSYEQYF
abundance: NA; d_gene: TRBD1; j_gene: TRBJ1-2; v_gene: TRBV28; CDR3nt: TGTGCCAGCAGTCTCCCGCCTGACAGGGGTTGGAACTATGGCTACACCTTC; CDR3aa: CASSLPPDRGWNYGYTF
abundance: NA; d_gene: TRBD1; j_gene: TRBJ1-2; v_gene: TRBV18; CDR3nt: TGTGCCAGCTCACCACGGGACAGTATTAACTATGGCTACACCTTC; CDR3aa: CASSPRDSINYGYTF
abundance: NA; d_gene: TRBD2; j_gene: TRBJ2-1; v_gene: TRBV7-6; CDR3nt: TGTGCCAGCAGCTTAGGTGTTAGCCTCCGAGCTGGCGGGGGGCAGTTCTTC; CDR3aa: CASSLGVSLRAGGGQFF
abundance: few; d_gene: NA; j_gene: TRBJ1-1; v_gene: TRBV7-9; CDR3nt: TGTGCCAGCAGCTCCACAGGATTTCGGACTGAAGCTTTCTTT; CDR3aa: CASSSTGFRTEAFF
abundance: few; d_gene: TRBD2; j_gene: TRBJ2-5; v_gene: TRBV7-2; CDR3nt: TGTGCCAGCAGCTTAGGGGCGGGAGGGCAAGAGACCCAGTACTTC; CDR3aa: CASSLGAGGQETQYF
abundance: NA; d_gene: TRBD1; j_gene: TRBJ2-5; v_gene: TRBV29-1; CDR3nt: TGCAGCGTTGGACTCGGACAGGGTGTGGAGACCCAGTACTTC; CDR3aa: CSVGLGQGVETQYF
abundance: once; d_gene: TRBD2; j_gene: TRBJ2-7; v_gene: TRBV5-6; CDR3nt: TGTGCCAGCAGCAGGGCCGGGACTAGCGAGTTATACGAGCAGTACTTC; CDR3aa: CASSRAGTSELYEQYF
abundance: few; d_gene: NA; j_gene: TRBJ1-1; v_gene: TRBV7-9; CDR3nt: TGTGCCAGCAGCCGCCCGGGCAGGGGGAACACTGAAGCTTTCTTT; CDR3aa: CASSRPGRGNTEAFF
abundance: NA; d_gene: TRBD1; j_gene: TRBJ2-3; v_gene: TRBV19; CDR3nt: TGTGCCAGTAGTATCAGGACAGGGAAAGGCACAGATACGCAGTATTTT; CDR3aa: CASSIRTGKGTDTQYF
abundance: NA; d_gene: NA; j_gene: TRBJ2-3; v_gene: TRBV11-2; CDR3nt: TGTGCCAGCAGCTTGAGAGCACCCACGTCCGATACGCAGTATTTT; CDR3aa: CASSLRAPTSDTQYF
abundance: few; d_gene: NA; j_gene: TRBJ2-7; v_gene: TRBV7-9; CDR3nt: TGTGCCAGCAGCTTAGCAGGGGGTCTTACCCACGAGCAGTACTTC; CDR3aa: CASSLAGGLTHEQYF
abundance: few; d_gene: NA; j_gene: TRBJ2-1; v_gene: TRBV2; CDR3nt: TGTGCCAGCACGGGACTGGCAAGATCCCATGAGCAGTTCTTC; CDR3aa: CASTGLARSHEQFF
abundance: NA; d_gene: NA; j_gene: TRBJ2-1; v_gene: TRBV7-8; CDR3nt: TGTGCCAGCAGCTTGGGGCAAGGACGTTACAATGAGCAGTTCTTC; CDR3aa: CASSLGQGRYNEQFF
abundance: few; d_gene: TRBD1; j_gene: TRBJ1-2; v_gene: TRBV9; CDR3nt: TGTGCCAGCAGCCCAGGGGGTACCGGCGTTCGCTATGGCTACACCTTC; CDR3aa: CASSPGGTGVRYGYTF
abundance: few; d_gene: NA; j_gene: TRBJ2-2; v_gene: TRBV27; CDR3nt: TGTGCCAGCAGATTTGGGAGATCTGACGGGGAGCTGTTTTTT; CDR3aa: CASRFGRSDGELFF
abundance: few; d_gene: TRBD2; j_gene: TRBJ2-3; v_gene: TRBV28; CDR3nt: TGTGCCAGCAGTTCATCCGGGACTAGCGGGAAAACCCAATACTCTCCAGATACGCAGTATTTT; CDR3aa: CASSSSGTSGKTQYSPDTQYF
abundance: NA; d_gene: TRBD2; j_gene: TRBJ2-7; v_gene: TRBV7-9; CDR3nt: TGTGCCAGCAGCTCGTCCCTACTTCTAGCGGGAGGGCCTGGCTACGAGCAGTACTTC; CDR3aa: CASSSSLLLAGGPGYEQYF
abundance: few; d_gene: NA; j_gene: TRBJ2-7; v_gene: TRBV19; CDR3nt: TGTGCCAGCAGGGGACCGCAGTCGCAGTACTTC; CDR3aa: CASRGPQSQYF
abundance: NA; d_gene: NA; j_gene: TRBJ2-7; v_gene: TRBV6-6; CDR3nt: TGTGCCAGCATAGACAGTAACTCCTACGAGCAGTACTTC; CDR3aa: CASIDSNSYEQYF
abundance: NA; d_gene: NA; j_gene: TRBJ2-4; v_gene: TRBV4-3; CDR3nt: TGCGCCAGCAGCCAAGGGGGACCACTAGCCAAAAACATTCAGTACTTC; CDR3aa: CASSQGGPLAKNIQYF
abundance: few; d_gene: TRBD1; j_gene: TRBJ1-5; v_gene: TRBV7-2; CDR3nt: TGTGCCAGCAGCGGACAGGGAAGCCAGCCCCAGCATTTT; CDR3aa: CASSGQGSQPQHF
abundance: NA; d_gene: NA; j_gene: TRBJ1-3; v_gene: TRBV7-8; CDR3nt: TGTGCCAGCAGCTTAGCAGGGGGTGGAAACACCATATATTTT; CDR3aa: CASSLAGGGNTIYF
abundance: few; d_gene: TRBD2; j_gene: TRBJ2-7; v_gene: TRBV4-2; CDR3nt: TGTGCCAGCAGCCTCCGGACTAGCGGGACTCTTTCCTCCTACGAGCAGTACTTC; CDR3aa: CASSLRTSGTLSSYEQYF
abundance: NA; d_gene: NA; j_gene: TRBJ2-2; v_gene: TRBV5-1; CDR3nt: TGCGCCAGCAGACAGGGTGATACGAACACCGGGGAGCTGTTTTTT; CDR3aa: CASRQGDTNTGELFF
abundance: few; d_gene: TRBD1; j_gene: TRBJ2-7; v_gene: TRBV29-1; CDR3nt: TGCAGCGTCTTAGGACAGGGCTACGAGCAGTACTTC; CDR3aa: CSVLGQGYEQYF